Included here is one T cell receptor beta chain sequence, with context. The antigen is not known. This sample was included in a study of Ad26.COV2.S vaccination and SARS-CoV-2 variants. Study-level information: The study gave Ad26.COV2.S intramuscularly, once or twice 56 days apart.

The CDR3 has 17 amino acids. Germline lookup yields CDR1 SGHNT and CDR2 YYREEE (reference sequence). V was trimmed by 4 bases and J by 8 bases, leaving 27 bases between them. Treatment reported: some 19 received Ad26.COV2.S at low or high dose, single or two shots; 5 received placebo; per-sample allocation not given. At day 63 after the first vaccine or placebo injection, samples were drawn. Based in Boston, the donor was an adult of 18-55 years. General study points: Vaccine and placebo groups showed comparable non-spike TCR breadth. Spike-specific CD8+ and CD4+ T cell responses reportedly showed substantial breadth after vaccination.

Produced via immunoSEQ multiplex PCR; TCRdb's table is partial and in-frame only. The repertoire consists of about 420,000 clones, with approximately 90% occurring once and the leading ten covering about 3.6%. The input for sequencing was peripheral blood, taken in a trial of Ad26.COV2.S vaccine versus placebo. The genes are TRBV5-4 and TRBJ1-2, with D possibly matching TRBD1 (5 bases). This TCR was recovered from a person between 18 and 65 years old who received the Ad26.COV2.S COVID-19 vaccine or a placebo. This CDR3 reads CASSPSPGTRITEGYTF. As DNA, the CDR3 is TGTGCCAGCAGCCCATCCCCCGGGACTAGAATAACGGAAGGCTACACCTTC.